One sample yielded the 7 T cell receptor beta chains listed below, sequenced in a study of Ad26.COV2.S vaccination and SARS-CoV-2 variants. The treatment is: 15 to 20 received Ad26.COV2.S at low or high dose, single or two shots; 5 received placebo; per-sample allocation not given. At day 63 after the first vaccine or placebo injection, samples were drawn. The repertoire was sequenced with immunoSEQ multiplex PCR; TCRdb's copy has only in-frame clones and lacks some. The top ten hold 3.5% of the sample, which has some 390,000 clones, about 85% seen once. The specimen comprised peripheral blood, sampled in a trial of Ad26.COV2.S vaccine versus placebo. These receptors originate from a person aged 18 to 65 who received the Ad26.COV2.S COVID-19 vaccine or a placebo.

The J gene is TRBJ2-7, the V gene TRBV3-1 (or the pseudogene TRBV3-2); unclear D gene. The germline CDR1 and CDR2 sequences are LGHDT and YNNKEL (reference sequence). The CDR3 length is 15 residues. Trimming cost V 2 bases and J 3 bases, with 14 bases left between them. For the CDR3, the DNA is TGTGCCAGCAGCCAACAATTCCTGTCTTTCTACGAGCAGTACTTC. It is translated as CASSQQFLSFYEQYF.

The chain employs TRBV25-1 and TRBJ1-5, with 7 bases that match TRBD1. The CDR3 loop spans 16 amino acids. In germline, CDR1 is MGHDK, CDR2 SYGVNS. The J segment lost 1 base and the V segment lost 1 base, leaving 4 bases of the junction unmatched. CDR3 nucleotide sequence: TGTGCCAGCAGTGAATGGGGGGACAGCAGCAATCAGCCCCAGCATTTT. Residues: CASSEWGDSSNQPQHF. Together with reference TRBV25-1 and TRBJ1-5, the CDR3 gives the full variable domain: EADIYQTPRYLVIGTGKKITLECSQTMGHDKMYWYQQDPGMELHLIHYSYGVNSTEKGDLSSESTVSRIRTEHFPLTLESARPSHTSQYLCASSEWGDSSNQPQHFGDGTRLSIL.

The chain combines TRBV3-1 (or the pseudogene TRBV3-2) with TRBJ2-1, with D uncertain. Germline-derived CDR1 and CDR2 are LGHDT and YNNKEL (reference sequence). V was clipped by 7 bases and J by 5 bases, with 6 bases between them. This CDR3 region has 11 residues. In nucleotides, the CDR3 is TGTGCCAGCACCTATAACAATGAGCAGTTCTTC. This codes for CASTYNNEQFF.

This sequence joins TRBV11-2 and TRBJ2-3; D possibly corresponds to TRBD2 (5 bases). Per germline, CDR1 SGHAT and CDR2 FQNNGV. This CDR3 spans 13 amino acids. Trimming shortened V by 0 bases and J by 4 bases, and 5 bases separated the two germline ends. CDR3: CASSLEEADTQYF. The CDR3 coding sequence is TGTGCCAGCAGCTTAGAGGAGGCAGATACGCAGTATTTT.

In its sample, this clone was seen once. V gene TRBV5-4 combines with J gene TRBJ2-3; D not resolved. Germline assignment: CDR1 SGHNT and CDR2 YYREEE (reference sequence). The CDR3 totals 15 residues. V shed 2 bases and J shed 0 bases, with 10 bases lying between them. The CDR3 DNA sequence: TGTGCCAGCAGCTTCGGTGACTTTAGCACAGATACGCAGTATTTT. This codes for CASSFGDFSTDTQYF. Complete variable domain (other parts from reference TRBV5-4 and TRBJ2-3): ETGVTQSPTHLIKTRGQQVTLRCSSQSGHNTVSWYQQALGQGPQFIFQYYREEENGRGNFPPRFSGLQFPNYSSELNVNALELDDSALYLCASSFGDFSTDTQYFGPGTRLTVL.

The chain uses TRBV7-8 and TRBJ1-1; TRBD1 is a possible D gene (5 bases). Trimming removed 7 bases at V and 4 bases at J, with 19 bases between. Per the germline V gene, CDR1 is SGHVS and CDR2 is FQNEAQ. The CDR3 covers 15 residues. CDR3 bases: TGTGCCAGCACCTACGACAGCAGCCCGGGCACTGAAGCTTTCTTT. Translating gives CASTYDSSPGTEAFF.

The chain has TRBV4-3 and TRBJ1-1; D possibly corresponds to TRBD1 (6 bases). V lost 0 bases and J lost 4, with 9 bases in between. Germline V gives CDR1 LGHNA, CDR2 YSLEER. This CDR3 has 14 residues. CDR3 in DNA: TGCGCCAGCAGCCAAGATTCCAGGGGCACTGAAGCTTTCTTT. As protein: CASSQDSRGTEAFF.